The next 8 T cell receptor beta chains were all read from a single sample in a study of control samples from healthy donors and cancer patients. The assay was immunoSEQ multiplex PCR, and TCRdb's table has in-frame clones only and misses some. The table has 65,000 to 90,000 clones, 89% seen once; the top ten hold around a tenth. Sequencing was performed on PBMCs. The receptors stem from a woman aged 50 to 60 with colorectal cancer.

The V call is TRBV2, the J call TRBJ1-6; D is perhaps TRBD1 (5 bases). The CDR3 spans 14 residues. V shed 9 bases and J shed 7 bases, with 16 bases lying between them. Germline CDR1 reads SNHLY; CDR2 reads FYNNEI. The CDR3 region has the DNA TGTGCCAGTGCCTCGGGGCGGAGAAATTCACCCCTCCACTTT. This sequence encodes CASASGRRNSPLHF.

This clone has just one count. The chain uses TRBV10-1 and TRBJ2-3, with a tentative D call TRBD1 (7 bases). V was shortened by 0 bases and J by 5 bases, with 12 bases between the two germline ends. Germline lookup yields CDR1 WNHNN and CDR2 SYGVQD (reference sequence). The CDR3 is 15 amino acids. DNA of the CDR3: TGCGCCAGCAGTGAGTCGGCCAGGGGGGTAGATACGCAGTATTTT. Protein sequence: CASSESARGVDTQYF.

The gene calls are TRBV27 and TRBJ1-2; no reliable D call. Trimming shortened V by 8 bases and J by 4 bases, and 17 bases separated the two germline ends. CDR3 length: 14 amino acids. Germline V lookup: CDR1 MNHEY, CDR2 SMNVEV (reference sequence). The CDR3, as DNA: TGTGCCAGCTCCAAAGTCGACGGGAGCTATGGCTACACCTTC. Encoded protein: CASSKVDGSYGYTF.

This chain joins TRBV18 and TRBJ2-7, with 7 bases that match TRBD2. Germline V CDR1 and CDR2: KGHSH, LQKENI. CDR3 length: 14 residues. J was trimmed by 6 bases and V by 4 bases; bases with no gene match: 9. The CDR3 bases are TGTGCCAGCTCACAGGCGGGGGAGAGGGGCGAGCAGTACGTC. Translating gives CASSQAGERGEQYV.

V is TRBV27 and J is TRBJ1-2, with a weak D call TRBD1 (5 bases). V gave up 9 bases and J gave up 7 bases, with 12 bases separating them. The CDR3 is 11 amino acids. CDR1 is MNHEY, CDR2 SMNVEV, per germline (reference sequence). Written as DNA, the CDR3 is TGTGCCAGTCTTTCTGGGACTGGCTACACCTTC. It translates to CASLSGTGYTF.

The sample holds a few counts of this clone. The rearrangement links TRBV5-1 to TRBJ2-2; D unclear. V lost 0 bases and J 11 bases, leaving 11 bases between the germline ends. The CDR3 has 13 amino acids. Germline V gives CDR1 SGHRS, CDR2 YFSETQ. The CDR3: CASSLDFGPELFF. The CDR3 DNA sequence: TGCGCCAGCAGCTTGGATTTTGGCCCTGAGCTGTTTTTT.

The J gene is TRBJ1-2, the V gene TRBV12-3 or TRBV12-4, with 8 bases aligning to TRBD1. V was pared by 6 bases and J by 8 bases, with 8 bases of the junction left unmatched. The CDR3 is 13 residues long. The chain's CDR3 is CASSPTGAKGYTF. For the CDR3, the DNA is TGTGCCAGCAGCCCGACAGGGGCGAAGGGCTACACCTTC.

V and J are TRBV15 and TRBJ1-1; a weak D match, TRBD1 (5 bases). Trimming took 5 bases from V and 3 from J, leaving 10 bases between them. The CDR3 length is 13 residues. The V gene's germline CDR1 is LNHNV and CDR2 YYDKDF (reference sequence). As DNA, the CDR3 is TGTGCCACCAGCCTCAAAGGGGACACTGAAGCTTTCTTT. It translates to CATSLKGDTEAFF.